Here is one T cell receptor beta chain with its context. The data are from a study of blood T cell repertoires in COVID-19. Repertoires were generated with immunoSEQ multiplex PCR, while TCRdb's copy carries only in-frame clones and drops some. The sample consists of over 30,000 clones, around 77% of them appearing once. The length of the CDR3 is 18 residues. The J segment lost 2 bases and the V segment lost 2 bases, leaving 7 bases of the junction unmatched. Per the germline V gene, CDR1 is LGHNT and CDR2 is FRNRAP. Sequenced sample: peripheral blood. This receptor was identified in a human donor in a cohort sampled during active COVID-19. The rearrangement joins TRBV12-5 to TRBJ2-6; 9 bases agree with TRBD1. CDR3 amino acids: CASGLPWTGDAGANVLTF. The CDR3 coding sequence is TGTGCTAGTGGTTTGCCTTGGACAGGGGATGCTGGGGCCAACGTCCTGACTTTC.